The 10 T cell receptor beta chains below all came from one sample that was sequenced in a study of Tregs in tolerant kidney transplant recipients. Clones were read by immunoSEQ multiplex PCR, and TCRdb kept only the in-frame ones, dropping some. The sample lists over 50,000 clones, around four fifths occurring once. Sequenced input: CD4+ T cells from blood. These receptors originate from a human donor in good health.

The chain is built from TRBV7-6 and TRBJ2-1; no clear D. The CDR3 extends over 12 amino acids. Germline loops: CDR1 SGHVS, CDR2 FNYEAQ. Trimming pared 1 base from V and 8 bases from J, leaving 6 bases between. For the CDR3, the DNA is TGTGCCAGCAGCTTAGTTAAGGATGAGCAGTTCTTC. This codes for CASSLVKDEQFF.

The chain joins TRBV7-6 to TRBJ2-3; D remains unclear. The V and J ends lost 1 base and 0 bases respectively, with 5 bases between them. Germline V gene data show CDR1 as SGHVS and CDR2 as FNYEAQ. The CDR3 consists of 14 residues. The CDR3 sequence: CASSLVPSTDTQYF. As DNA, the CDR3 is TGTGCCAGCAGCTTAGTGCCTAGCACAGATACGCAGTATTTT.

This chain links TRBV7-9 with TRBJ2-1, with 10 bases that match TRBD1. The CDR3 covers 15 residues. Germline CDR1 reads SEHNR; CDR2 reads FQNEAQ (reference sequence). Trimming removed 1 base from V and 6 bases from J; junction bases left unmatched: 3. This CDR3 is CASSLVGQGFNEQFF. CDR3 in DNA: TGTGCCAGCAGCTTAGTGGGACAGGGGTTCAATGAGCAGTTCTTC.

This chain's CDR3 is CASSPPKGGNTEAFF. The CDR3 DNA is TGTGCCAGCTCACCACCAAAGGGGGGAAACACTGAAGCTTTCTTT. This rearrangement joins TRBV18 to TRBJ1-1, with a possible D match to TRBD1 (6 bases). The CDR3 runs to 15 residues. Germline CDR1 reads KGHSH; CDR2 reads LQKENI. Trimming took 0 bases from V and 2 from J, leaving 10 bases between them.

The rearrangement joins TRBV13 to TRBJ2-7; 7 bases align to TRBD2. CDR1 and CDR2 from the germline V gene are PRHDT and FYEKMQ (reference sequence). The trim removed 2 bases at V and 3 bases at J, leaving 7 bases unmatched. This CDR3 has 15 residues. CDR3 DNA: TGTGCCAGCAGCTTAATTGCGGGAGCCAGCTACGAGCAGTACTTC. This sequence encodes CASSLIAGASYEQYF.

This clone has only a few counts. The chain couples TRBV30 to TRBJ1-3; D perhaps matches TRBD1 (5 bases). Germline V gene sequence: CDR1 GTSNPN, CDR2 SVGIG (reference sequence). The CDR3 has 16 amino acids. V lost 2 bases and J lost 0, with 14 bases in between. In nucleotides, the CDR3 is TGTGCCTGGAGTACATGGGGCGGGAACTCTGGAAACACCATATATTTT. Translation: CAWSTWGGNSGNTIYF.

This chain links TRBV18 with TRBJ1-6, with a tentative D call TRBD1 (6 bases). V shed 3 bases and J shed 7 bases, with 10 bases lying between them. The CDR3 covers 14 residues. Per the germline V gene, CDR1 is KGHSH and CDR2 is LQKENI. CDR3 nucleotide sequence: TGTGCCAGCTCACCTCTGGACAGAAATTCACCCCTCCACTTT. Protein sequence: CASSPLDRNSPLHF.

This rearrangement joins TRBV11-2 to TRBJ1-5, with D possibly matching TRBD1 (6 bases). Germline CDR1 SGHAT, CDR2 FQNNGV. CDR3 length: 16 amino acids. V was pared by 3 bases and J by 0 bases, with 12 bases between. The CDR3 DNA sequence: TGTGCCAGCAGCTTGACAGGTAAAGGTAGCAATCAGCCCCAGCATTTT. Translated, it gives CASSLTGKGSNQPQHF.

Here the CDR3 reads CASSRQLADNNEQFF. CDR3 coding DNA: TGTGCCAGCAGCCGGCAACTAGCGGATAACAATGAGCAGTTCTTC. The rearrangement uses TRBV11-2 and TRBJ2-1, with 8 bases lining up with TRBD2. This CDR3 spans 15 amino acids. Germline V gives CDR1 SGHAT, CDR2 FQNNGV. The trim removed 5 bases at V and 5 bases at J, leaving 8 bases unmatched.

The rearrangement uses TRBV28 and TRBJ1-1, with 9 positions matching TRBD1. The CDR3 loop spans 14 amino acids. V lost 8 bases, J lost 2 bases, and 6 bases stayed unmatched. Germline loops: CDR1 MDHEN, CDR2 SYDVKM. CDR3 protein: CASGGQGSNTEAFF. CDR3 nucleotide sequence: TGTGCCAGCGGGGGACAGGGAAGTAACACTGAAGCTTTCTTT.